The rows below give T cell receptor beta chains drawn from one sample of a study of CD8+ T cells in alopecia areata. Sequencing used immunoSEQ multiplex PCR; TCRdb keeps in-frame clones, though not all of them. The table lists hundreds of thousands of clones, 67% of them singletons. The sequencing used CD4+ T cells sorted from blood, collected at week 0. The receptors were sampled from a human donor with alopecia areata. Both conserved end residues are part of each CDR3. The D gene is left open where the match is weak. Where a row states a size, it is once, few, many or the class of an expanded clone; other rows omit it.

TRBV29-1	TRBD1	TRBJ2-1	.	CSVEGVQGLAYNEQFF	TGCAGCGTTGAAGGCGTACAGGGGCTCGCCTACAATGAGCAGTTCTTC
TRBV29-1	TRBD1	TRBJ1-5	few	CSVGDRENQPQHF	TGCAGCGTTGGGGACAGGGAGAATCAGCCCCAGCATTTT
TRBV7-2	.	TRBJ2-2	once	CASSLAVGANTGELFF	TGTGCCAGCAGCTTAGCGGTCGGTGCGAACACCGGGGAGCTGTTTTTT
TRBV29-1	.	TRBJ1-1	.	CSARGLFGTEAFF	TGCAGCGCCCGAGGGCTATTCGGCACTGAAGCTTTCTTT
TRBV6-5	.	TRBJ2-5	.	CASSYGQGPETQYF	TGTGCCAGCAGTTACGGGCAGGGTCCAGAGACCCAGTACTTC
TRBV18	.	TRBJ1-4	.	CASSPPGLSNEKLFF	TGTGCCAGCTCACCGCCGGGGTTATCTAATGAAAAACTGTTTTTT
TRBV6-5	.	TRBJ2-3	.	CASSPGDTQYF	TGTGCCAGCAGTCCTGGAGATACGCAGTATTTT
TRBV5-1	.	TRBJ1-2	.	CASSLGSSNYGYTF	TGCGCCAGCAGCTTGGGCAGCAGCAACTATGGCTACACCTTC
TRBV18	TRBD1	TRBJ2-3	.	CASSPPGQGPDTQYF	TGTGCCAGCTCACCTCCCGGACAGGGGCCAGATACGCAGTATTTT
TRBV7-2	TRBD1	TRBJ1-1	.	CASSSPYRGGMNTEAFF	TGTGCCAGCAGCTCCCCCTACAGGGGAGGGATGAACACTGAAGCTTTCTTT
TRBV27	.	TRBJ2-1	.	CASSPRTTDTEQFF	TGTGCCAGCAGTCCTCGGACTACCGACACCGAGCAGTTCTTC
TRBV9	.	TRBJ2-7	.	CASSEGVGIGYEQYF	TGTGCCAGCAGCGAAGGAGTAGGAATAGGCTACGAGCAGTACTTC
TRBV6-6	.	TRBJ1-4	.	CASRIFATNEKLFF	TGTGCCAGCAGGATTTTTGCAACTAATGAAAAACTGTTTTTT
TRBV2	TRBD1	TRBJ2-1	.	CASSEPGRDRGEQFF	TGTGCCAGCAGTGAACCAGGGCGGGACAGGGGAGAGCAGTTCTTC
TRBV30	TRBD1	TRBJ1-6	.	CAWSLETGSSPLHF	TGTGCCTGGAGTTTGGAGACAGGGTCCTCACCCCTCCACTTT